This entry lists 28 T cell receptor beta chains sequenced from one sample in a study of CD8 T cells in Susac syndrome. Random hexamers were used to reverse transcribe the RNA input (about 0.5 to 1 ug). TCRdb recomputed calls from the immunoSEQ multiplex PCR reads with MiXCR, one row per CDR3 protein. The sample lists some 100,000 distinct CDR3 sequences, 95% occurring once. The sequenced material came from CD8+ T cells from PBMCs. All receptors come from a human donor with Susac syndrome.

J is TRBJ2-2 and V is TRBV11-2; D gene ambiguous. V lost 0 bases and J lost 6, with 5 bases in between. The CDR3 consists of 13 residues. Germline V gene sequence: CDR1 SGHAT, CDR2 FQNNGV. The CDR3 reads CASSLEMAGELFF. The CDR3, as DNA: TGTGCCAGCAGCTTAGAGATGGCCGGGGAGCTGTTTTTT.

V and J are TRBV3-1 and TRBJ1-3; D is ambiguous. The V and J ends lost 2 bases and 7 bases respectively, with 15 bases between them. The CDR3 contains 15 residues. The germline CDR1 and CDR2 sequences are LGHDT and YNNKEL (reference sequence). The CDR3 DNA is TGTGCCAGCAGCCAACCTTTGGGCGGCATGAACACCATATATTTT. The encoded protein is CASSQPLGGMNTIYF.

Regarding this clonotype: One end of the junction varies from germline; a read error may be responsible. The V gene is TRBV5-4, the J gene TRBJ1-3; D not resolved. CDR3 length equals 16 residues. Germline CDR1 and CDR2: SGHNT and YYREEE (reference sequence). Here the CDR3 reads CASSLGGRSSGNTIYF. In nucleotides, the CDR3 is TGTGCCAGCAGTTTGGGAGGACGTTCCTCTGGAAACACCATATATTTT.

This sequence joins TRBV28 and TRBJ2-7; 9 positions match TRBD2. The germline CDR1 and CDR2 sequences are MDHEN and SYDVKM. The CDR3 extends over 14 amino acids. V shed 6 bases, J shed 3 bases, and the junction held 6 bases outside the gene matches. The CDR3 coding sequence is TGTGCCAGCAGGCTAGCGGGAAGGGGCTACGAGCAGTACTTC. Translated, it gives CASRLAGRGYEQYF.

The chain has TRBV27 and TRBJ1-1; no firm D call. V was pared by 7 bases and J by 0 bases, with 6 bases between. CDR1 and CDR2 (germline): MNHEY, SMNVEV (reference sequence). CDR3 length: 12 residues. CDR3 region: CASTDLNTEAFF. The CDR3 DNA sequence: TGTGCCAGCACGGACCTGAACACTGAAGCTTTCTTT.

V usage is TRBV2 and J usage is TRBJ1-1; the match to TRBD1 covers 7 bases. CDR1 and CDR2 (germline): SNHLY, FYNNEI. Trimming cost V 3 bases and J 4 bases; bases outside gene matches: 5. The CDR3 runs to 14 residues. CDR3 DNA: TGTGCCAGCAGTGAGGGACAGCTCGCCACTGAAGCTTTCTTT. Translation gives CASSEGQLATEAFF.

The chain uses TRBV28 and TRBJ2-5, with D possibly called TRBD1 or TRBD2 (5 bases each). In germline, CDR1 is MDHEN, CDR2 SYDVKM. Trimming took off 5 bases at V and 2 bases at J, with 9 bases between the two ends. The CDR3 contains 13 residues. DNA for the CDR3: TGTGCCAGCAGTAGGGGACCACAAGAGACCCAGTACTTC. Protein sequence: CASSRGPQETQYF.

V usage is TRBV7-9 and J usage is TRBJ2-1; 7 bases fit TRBD1. Trimming removed 5 bases from V and 10 bases from J; junction bases left unmatched: 5. CDR3 length: 12 amino acids. The germline gives CDR1 SEHNR, CDR2 FQNEAQ (reference sequence). The CDR3 loop reads CASSAGTVEQFF. CDR3 nucleotides: TGTGCCAGCAGCGCCGGGACAGTCGAGCAGTTCTTC.

The chain recombines TRBV6-2 or TRBV6-3 with TRBJ2-1; D may match TRBD1 or TRBD2 (6 bases each). Trimming stripped 0 bases from V and 4 bases from J, with 13 bases between. Germline CDR1 reads MNHEY; CDR2 reads SVGEGT. The CDR3 sequence is 16 residues long. CDR3: CASSYSKGGRYNEQFF. The CDR3 bases are TGTGCCAGCAGTTACTCGAAGGGGGGCCGGTACAATGAGCAGTTCTTC.

The rearrangement uses TRBV20-1 and TRBJ1-5; no firm D call. The germline V gene encodes CDR1 DFQATT and CDR2 SNEGSKA (reference sequence). This CDR3 spans 14 amino acids. With 6 bases removed from V and 6 bases from J, the gap between germline ends came to 18 bases. The CDR3 bases are TGCAGTGCCCGGGATAGAGGTAGTATTCAGCCCCAGCATTTT. Translation: CSARDRGSIQPQHF.

The genes are TRBV7-9 and TRBJ1-6; no reliable D call. This CDR3 contains 16 residues. The V gene's germline CDR1 is SEHNR and CDR2 FQNEAQ (reference sequence). Trimming took off 2 bases at V and 3 bases at J, with 11 bases between the two ends. The CDR3 nucleotides are TGTGCCAGCAGCTTACTCGACCCGATCTATAATTCACCCCTCCACTTT. Translated, it gives CASSLLDPIYNSPLHF.

This clonotype has a single count. The V gene is TRBV2, the J gene TRBJ2-3; no clear D. Deletions cut 8 bases from V and 2 bases from J, with 11 bases between. Germline loops: CDR1 SNHLY, CDR2 FYNNEI. The CDR3 spans 13 residues. The DNA for the CDR3 is TGTGCCAGCGGGCGACGGCACACAGATACGCAGTATTTT. Amino acids: CASGRRHTDTQYF.

The chain uses TRBV27 and TRBJ2-7; 8 nucleotides agree with TRBD2. The CDR3 consists of 14 residues. Germline trimming cut 5 bases from V and 4 bases from J; bases unmatched to any gene: 7. Germline CDR1 is MNHEY and CDR2 is SMNVEV (reference sequence). The CDR3 region is CASSPGTRKYEQYF. CDR3 DNA: TGTGCCAGCAGTCCGGGGACTAGGAAATACGAGCAGTACTTC.

This rearrangement joins TRBV9 to TRBJ2-7, with 7 bases identical to TRBD1. The germline gives CDR1 SGDLS, CDR2 YYNGEE. The V segment lost 3 bases and the J segment 2 bases; nucleotides outside the gene matches: 20. The CDR3 runs to 19 residues. CDR3 DNA sequence: TGTGCCAGCAGCGGGAGAAAGCACAGGGGCTCTGGAAGGCCCTACGAGCAGTACTTC. Translating it yields CASSGRKHRGSGRPYEQYF.

The chain recombines TRBV11-2 with TRBJ2-7; the D gene is possibly TRBD1 (6 bases). The CDR3 sequence is 15 residues long. V shed 5 bases and J shed 3 bases, with 17 bases lying between them. The germline CDR1 and CDR2 sequences are SGHAT and FQNNGV. The CDR3 sequence is CASSPIRDKYYEQYF. The CDR3 DNA reads TGTGCCAGCAGCCCGATCCGGGACAAATACTACGAGCAGTACTTC.

The CDR3 DNA sequence: TGTGCCAGCAGCTTAGGCCGGGGCGGAACCCCTGGCTACACCTTC. Its protein product is CASSLGRGGTPGYTF. The chain employs TRBV13 and TRBJ1-2; possible D gene TRBD1, 5 bases. V dropped 0 bases and J dropped 7 bases, with 15 bases sitting between them. The CDR3 is 15 amino acids. The V gene's germline CDR1 is PRHDT and CDR2 FYEKMQ (reference sequence).

The CDR3 loop reads CASSESMGNTEAFF. Written as DNA, the CDR3 is TGTGCCAGCAGTGAATCGATGGGGAACACTGAAGCTTTCTTT. The rearrangement links TRBV25-1 to TRBJ1-1; no firm D call. The CDR3 length is 14 residues. Per the germline V gene, CDR1 is MGHDK and CDR2 is SYGVNS. Trimming removed 1 base at V and 1 base at J, with 7 bases between.

The gene calls are TRBV4-2 and TRBJ2-5, with unresolved D. Germline V gives CDR1 LGHNA, CDR2 YNFKEQ. This CDR3 is built from 12 residues. V gave up 0 bases and J gave up 6 bases, with 5 bases separating them. This chain's CDR3 is CASSQDAKTQYF. CDR3 DNA sequence: TGTGCCAGCAGCCAAGATGCCAAGACCCAGTACTTC.

The chain joins TRBV18 to TRBJ1-2; unclear D gene. Germline lookup yields CDR1 KGHSH and CDR2 LQKENI. This CDR3 has 12 amino acids. Trimming took off 3 bases at V and 10 bases at J, with 12 bases between the two ends. The CDR3 loop reads CASSPGFYDYTF. DNA of the CDR3: TGTGCCAGCTCACCTGGGTTTTACGACTACACCTTC.

The chain combines TRBV28 with TRBJ1-2; D not certain. Germline CDR1 and CDR2: MDHEN and SYDVKM. The CDR3 runs 13 residues. The ends were cut back, 6 bases at V and 5 bases at J, with 13 bases in the middle. CDR3 bases: TGTGCCAGCAGCCAGACACTTTGGTATGGCTACACCTTC. This gives the protein CASSQTLWYGYTF.

V usage is TRBV20-1 and J usage is TRBJ2-5; D possibly uses TRBD1 or TRBD2 (5 bases each). The CDR3 extends over 13 amino acids. The V gene's germline CDR1 is DFQATT and CDR2 SNEGSKA (reference sequence). Trimming stripped 3 bases from V and 5 bases from J, with 13 bases between. The CDR3 protein is CSASWDQRETQYF. CDR3 DNA sequence: TGCAGTGCTAGTTGGGACCAAAGGGAGACCCAGTACTTC.

The chain joins TRBV20-1 to TRBJ1-1, with 7 bases lining up with TRBD1. CDR1 is DFQATT, CDR2 SNEGSKA, per germline (reference sequence). With V trimmed by 5 bases and J by 5 bases, 8 bases remained unmatched. CDR3 length: 13 amino acids. The CDR3 protein is CSAPRQGSTEAFF. The DNA of the CDR3 is TGCAGTGCTCCACGACAGGGATCGACTGAAGCTTTCTTT.

The chain couples TRBV5-1 to TRBJ2-5; TRBD2 matches at 8 bases. CDR1 and CDR2 from the germline V gene are SGHRS and YFSETQ. The trim removed 4 bases at V and 5 bases at J, leaving 7 bases unmatched. There are 14 residues in the CDR3. CDR3 sequence (DNA): TGCGCCAGCAGCCCTGCGGGGGGCAGGGAGACCCAGTACTTC. Amino acids: CASSPAGGRETQYF.

The chain combines TRBV29-1 with TRBJ2-7, with D unclear. Germline V CDR1 and CDR2: SQVTM, ANQGSEA. V lost 5 bases to trimming and J lost 2 bases, with 10 bases between them. The CDR3 is made up of 12 amino acids. The CDR3 here is CSVMDATYEQYF. CDR3 coding DNA: TGCAGCGTTATGGACGCCACCTACGAGCAGTACTTC.

The V gene is TRBV4-1, the J gene TRBJ2-2; 8 bases agree with TRBD1. The trim removed 2 bases at V and 3 bases at J, leaving 2 bases unmatched. CDR1 MGHRA and CDR2 YSYEKL come from the germline V gene. The CDR3 contains 15 residues. The CDR3 region is CASSQQDRDTGELFF. DNA for the CDR3: TGCGCCAGCAGCCAACAGGACAGGGACACCGGGGAGCTGTTTTTT.

The sample holds one count of this clonotype. The chain is built from TRBV5-1 and TRBJ2-1, with D unresolved. CDR1 and CDR2 (germline): SGHRS, YFSETQ. V was pared by 8 bases and J by 7 bases, with 7 bases between. The CDR3 contains 10 residues. CDR3 region: CARPPNEQFF. In nucleotides, the CDR3 is TGCGCCAGGCCCCCGAATGAGCAGTTCTTC.

The chain combines TRBV20-1 with TRBJ2-1; 10 positions match TRBD1. Germline CDR1 DFQATT, CDR2 SNEGSKA (reference sequence). V was pared by 5 bases and J by 0 bases, with 10 bases of the junction left unmatched. The CDR3 spans 17 residues. The chain's CDR3 is CSAQRQGAISSYNEQFF. CDR3 DNA: TGCAGTGCTCAAAGACAGGGGGCGATAAGCTCCTACAATGAGCAGTTCTTC.

The V and J genes are TRBV27 and TRBJ1-5; D is possibly TRBD1 (6 bases). The V end was cut by 5 bases, the J end by 4 bases, with 9 bases between. Germline V gene sequence: CDR1 MNHEY, CDR2 SMNVEV (reference sequence). The CDR3 spans 13 residues. The CDR3 spells CASSAQGNQPQHF. Written as DNA, the CDR3 is TGTGCCAGCAGTGCCCAGGGGAATCAGCCCCAGCATTTT.